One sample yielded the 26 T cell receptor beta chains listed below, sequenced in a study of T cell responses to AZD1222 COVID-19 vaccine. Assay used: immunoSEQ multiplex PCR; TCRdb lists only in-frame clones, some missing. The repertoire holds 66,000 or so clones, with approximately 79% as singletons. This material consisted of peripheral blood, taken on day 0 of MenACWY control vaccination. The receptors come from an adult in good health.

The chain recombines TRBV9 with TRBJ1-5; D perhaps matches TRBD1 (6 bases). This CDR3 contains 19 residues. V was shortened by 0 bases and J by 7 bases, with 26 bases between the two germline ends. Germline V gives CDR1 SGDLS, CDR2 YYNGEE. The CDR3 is CASSVVRTALKGEGQPQHF. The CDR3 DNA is TGTGCCAGCAGCGTAGTTCGGACAGCCCTGAAAGGTGAAGGCCAGCCCCAGCATTTT.

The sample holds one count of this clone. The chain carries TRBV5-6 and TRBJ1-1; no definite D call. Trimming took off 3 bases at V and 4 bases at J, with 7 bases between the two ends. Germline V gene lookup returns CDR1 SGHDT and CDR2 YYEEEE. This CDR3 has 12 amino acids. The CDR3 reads CASSWEGTEAFF. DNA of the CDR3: TGTGCCAGCAGCTGGGAGGGCACTGAAGCTTTCTTT.

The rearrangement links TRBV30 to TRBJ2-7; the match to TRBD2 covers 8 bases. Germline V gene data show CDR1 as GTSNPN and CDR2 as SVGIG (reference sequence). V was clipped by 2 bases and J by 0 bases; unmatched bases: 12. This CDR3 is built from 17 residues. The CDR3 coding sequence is TGTGCCTGGAGTAGGAGGGGTAGCGGGACAAGCTCCTACGAGCAGTACTTC. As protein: CAWSRRGSGTSSYEQYF.

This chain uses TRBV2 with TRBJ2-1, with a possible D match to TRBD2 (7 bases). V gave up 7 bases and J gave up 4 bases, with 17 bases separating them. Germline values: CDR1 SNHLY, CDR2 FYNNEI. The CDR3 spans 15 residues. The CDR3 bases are TGTGCCAGCAACCAGGGGCTAGCGGCTTACAATGAGCAGTTCTTC. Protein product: CASNQGLAAYNEQFF.

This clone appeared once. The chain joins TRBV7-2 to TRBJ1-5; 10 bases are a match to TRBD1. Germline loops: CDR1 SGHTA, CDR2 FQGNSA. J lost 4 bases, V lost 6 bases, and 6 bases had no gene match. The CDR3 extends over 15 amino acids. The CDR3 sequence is CASSLTGGPNQPQHF. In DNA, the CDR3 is TGTGCCAGCAGTCTGACAGGGGGCCCTAATCAGCCCCAGCATTTT.

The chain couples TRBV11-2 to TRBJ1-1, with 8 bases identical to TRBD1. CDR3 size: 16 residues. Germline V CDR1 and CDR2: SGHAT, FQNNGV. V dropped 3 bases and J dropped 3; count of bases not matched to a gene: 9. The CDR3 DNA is TGTGCCAGCAGCTTGTGGCAGGGGGCGACAGACACTGAAGCTTTCTTT. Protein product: CASSLWQGATDTEAFF.

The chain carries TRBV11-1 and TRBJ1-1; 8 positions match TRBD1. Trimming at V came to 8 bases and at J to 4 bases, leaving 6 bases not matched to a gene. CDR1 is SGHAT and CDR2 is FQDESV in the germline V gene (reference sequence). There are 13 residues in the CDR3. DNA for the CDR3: TGTGCCAGCTCCCCTACAGGGGGCACTGAAGCTTTCTTT. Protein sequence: CASSPTGGTEAFF.

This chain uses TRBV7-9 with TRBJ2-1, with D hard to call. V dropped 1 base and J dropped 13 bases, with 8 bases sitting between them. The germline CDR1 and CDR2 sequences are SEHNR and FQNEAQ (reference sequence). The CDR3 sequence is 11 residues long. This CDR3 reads CASSLEASQFF. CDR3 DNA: TGTGCCAGCAGCTTAGAAGCGTCACAGTTCTTC.

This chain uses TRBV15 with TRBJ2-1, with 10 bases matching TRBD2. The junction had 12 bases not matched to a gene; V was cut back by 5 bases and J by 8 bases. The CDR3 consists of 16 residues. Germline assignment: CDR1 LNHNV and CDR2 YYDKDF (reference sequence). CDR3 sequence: CATSRPLAGTTYEQFF. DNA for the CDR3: TGTGCCACCAGCCGTCCACTAGCGGGGACTACCTATGAGCAGTTCTTC.

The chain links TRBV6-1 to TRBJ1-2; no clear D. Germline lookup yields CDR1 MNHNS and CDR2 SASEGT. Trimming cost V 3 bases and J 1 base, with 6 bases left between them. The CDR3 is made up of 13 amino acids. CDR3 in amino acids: CASSDEVNYGYTF. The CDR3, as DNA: TGTGCCAGCAGTGACGAGGTTAACTATGGCTACACCTTC.

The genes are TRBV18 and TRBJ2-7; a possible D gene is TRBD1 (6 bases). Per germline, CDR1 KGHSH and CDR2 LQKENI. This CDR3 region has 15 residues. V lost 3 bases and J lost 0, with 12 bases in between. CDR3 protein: CASSPGQPISYEQYF. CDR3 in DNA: TGTGCCAGCTCACCCGGACAGCCAATCTCCTACGAGCAGTACTTC. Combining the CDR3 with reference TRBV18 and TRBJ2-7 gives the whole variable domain NAGVMQNPRHLVRRRGQEARLRCSPMKGHSHVYWYRQLPEEGLKFMVYLQKENIIDESGMPKERFSAEFPKEGPSILRIQQVVRGDSAAYFCASSPGQPISYEQYFGPGTRLTVT.

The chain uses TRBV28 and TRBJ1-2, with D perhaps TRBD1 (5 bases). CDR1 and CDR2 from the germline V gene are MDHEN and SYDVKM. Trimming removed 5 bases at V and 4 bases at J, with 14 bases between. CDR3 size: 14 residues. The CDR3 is CASSTSGLAYGYTF. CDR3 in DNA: TGTGCCAGCAGTACCTCGGGACTAGCCTATGGCTACACCTTC.

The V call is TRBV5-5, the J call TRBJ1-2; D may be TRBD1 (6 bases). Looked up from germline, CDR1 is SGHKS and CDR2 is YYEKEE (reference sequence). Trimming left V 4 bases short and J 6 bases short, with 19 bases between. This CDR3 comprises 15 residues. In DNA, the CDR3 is TGTGCCAGCAGCCCCCAGCCGGGGGCGCAGAATGGCTACACCTTC. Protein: CASSPQPGAQNGYTF.

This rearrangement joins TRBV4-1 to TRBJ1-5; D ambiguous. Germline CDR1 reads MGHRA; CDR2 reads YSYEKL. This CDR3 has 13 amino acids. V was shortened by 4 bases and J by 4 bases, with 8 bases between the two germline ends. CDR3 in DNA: TGCGCCAGCAGCCTGATTATAAATCAGCCCCAGCATTTT. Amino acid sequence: CASSLIINQPQHF.

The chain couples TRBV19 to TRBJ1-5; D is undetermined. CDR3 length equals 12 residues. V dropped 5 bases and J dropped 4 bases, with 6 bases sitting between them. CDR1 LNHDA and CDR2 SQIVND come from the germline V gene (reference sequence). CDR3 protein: CASSQRNQPQHF. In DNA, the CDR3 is TGTGCCAGTAGTCAACGGAATCAGCCCCAGCATTTT. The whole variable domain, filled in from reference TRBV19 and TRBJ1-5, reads DGGITQSPKYLFRKEGQNVTLSCEQNLNHDAMYWYRQDPGQGLRLIYYSQIVNDFQKGDIAEGYSVSREKKESFPLTVTSAQKNPTAFYLCASSQRNQPQHFGDGTRLSIL.

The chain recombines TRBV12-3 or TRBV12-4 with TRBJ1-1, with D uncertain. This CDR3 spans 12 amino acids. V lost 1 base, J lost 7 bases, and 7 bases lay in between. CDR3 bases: TGTGCCAGCAGTTTAGAAAGGGATGAAGCTTTCTTT. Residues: CASSLERDEAFF.

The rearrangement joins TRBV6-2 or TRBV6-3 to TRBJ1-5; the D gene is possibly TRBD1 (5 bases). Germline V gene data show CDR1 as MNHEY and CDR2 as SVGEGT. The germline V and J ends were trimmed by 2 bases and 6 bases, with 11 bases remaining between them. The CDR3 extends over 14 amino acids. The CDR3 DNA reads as TGTGCCAGCAGTTACAGTTGGGGGAGTCAGCCCCAGCATTTT. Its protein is CASSYSWGSQPQHF.

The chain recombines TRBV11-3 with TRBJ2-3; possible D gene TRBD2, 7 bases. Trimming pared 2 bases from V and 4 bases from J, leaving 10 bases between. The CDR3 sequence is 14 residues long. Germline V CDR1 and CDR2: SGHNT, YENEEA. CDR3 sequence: CASSLSGGADTQYF. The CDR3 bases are TGTGCCAGCAGCTTATCGGGGGGCGCAGATACGCAGTATTTT.

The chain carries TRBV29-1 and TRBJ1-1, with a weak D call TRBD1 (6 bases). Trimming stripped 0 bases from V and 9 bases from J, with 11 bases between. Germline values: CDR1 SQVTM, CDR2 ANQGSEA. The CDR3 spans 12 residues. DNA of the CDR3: TGCAGCGTTGAAGAACAGGGAACTAAAGCTTTCTTT. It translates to CSVEEQGTKAFF.

DNA for the CDR3: TGTGCCAGCAGTTTGAACGGATTAAGATCCTTTAAGAACTATGGCTACACCTTC. Translating it yields CASSLNGLRSFKNYGYTF. The V and J genes are TRBV28 and TRBJ1-2; D ambiguous. V lost 3 bases, J lost 2 bases, and 22 bases lay in between. CDR1 is MDHEN, CDR2 SYDVKM, per germline. This CDR3 contains 18 residues.

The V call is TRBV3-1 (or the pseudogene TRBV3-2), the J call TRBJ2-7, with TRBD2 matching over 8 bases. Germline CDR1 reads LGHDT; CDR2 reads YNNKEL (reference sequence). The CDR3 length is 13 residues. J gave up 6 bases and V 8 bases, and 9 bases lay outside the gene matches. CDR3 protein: CASRGGQVSEQYF. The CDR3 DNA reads TGTGCCAGCCGGGGGGGGCAGGTCTCCGAGCAGTACTTC.

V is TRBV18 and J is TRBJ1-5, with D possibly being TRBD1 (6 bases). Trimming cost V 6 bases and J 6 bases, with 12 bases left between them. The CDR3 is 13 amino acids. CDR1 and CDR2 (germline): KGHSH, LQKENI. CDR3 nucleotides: TGTGCCAGCTCGAATGAGGGGGGTCAGCCCCAGCATTTT. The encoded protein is CASSNEGGQPQHF. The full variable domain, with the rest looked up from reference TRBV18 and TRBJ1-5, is NAGVMQNPRHLVRRRGQEARLRCSPMKGHSHVYWYRQLPEEGLKFMVYLQKENIIDESGMPKERFSAEFPKEGPSILRIQQVVRGDSAAYFCASSNEGGQPQHFGDGTRLSIL.

The CDR3 sequence is CASSYQGQMNTGELFF. The CDR3 DNA reads as TGTGCCAGCAGTTACCAGGGACAAATGAACACCGGGGAGCTGTTTTTT. The chain carries TRBV6-5 and TRBJ2-2; tentatively, D is TRBD1 (6 bases). The CDR3 has 16 residues. V lost 2 bases and J lost 1, with 11 bases in between. Germline V gene sequence: CDR1 MNHEY, CDR2 SVGAGI.

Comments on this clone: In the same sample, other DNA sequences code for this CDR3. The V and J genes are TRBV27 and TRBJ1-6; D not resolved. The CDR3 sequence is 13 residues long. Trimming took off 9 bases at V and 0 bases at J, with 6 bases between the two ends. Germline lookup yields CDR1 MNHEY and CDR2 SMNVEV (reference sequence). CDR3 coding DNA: TGTGCCAGTAAGAGCTCCTATAATTCACCCCTCCACTTT. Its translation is CASKSSYNSPLHF.

The CDR3 sequence: CAWSVTGQLYGYTF. CDR3 nucleotide sequence: TGTGCCTGGAGTGTAACCGGTCAACTTTATGGCTACACCTTC. The rearrangement joins TRBV30 to TRBJ1-2; no firm D call. The ends were cut back, 0 bases at V and 5 bases at J, with 13 bases in the middle. CDR3 length: 14 amino acids. Germline V gives CDR1 GTSNPN, CDR2 SVGIG (reference sequence).

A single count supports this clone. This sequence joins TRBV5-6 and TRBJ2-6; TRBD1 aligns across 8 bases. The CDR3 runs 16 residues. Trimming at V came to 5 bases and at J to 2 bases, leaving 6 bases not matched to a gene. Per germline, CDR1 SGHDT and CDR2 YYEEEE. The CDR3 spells CASSAQGGAGANVLTF. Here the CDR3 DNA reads TGTGCCAGCAGTGCACAGGGGGGAGCTGGGGCCAACGTCCTGACTTTC.